Following are 18 T cell receptor beta chains from one sample sequenced in a study of somatic mutations in cytotoxic T cells in rheumatoid arthritis. TCRdb keeps only in-frame clones here, not all; method: immunoSEQ multiplex PCR. The sample lists around 20,000 clones, approximately 67% occurring once. The specimen sequenced was CD8+ T cells sorted from blood. Receptor source: an adult with rheumatoid arthritis.

This clone was detected only a few times. This chain connects TRBV7-9 to TRBJ2-1, with 8 bases fitting TRBD2. V lost 5 bases and J lost 5; bases outside the gene matches: 11. Germline loops: CDR1 SEHNR, CDR2 FQNEAQ (reference sequence). The CDR3 runs 16 residues. Here the CDR3 DNA reads TGTGCCAGCAGCGCCCCGGGACTAGGACCACACAATGAGCAGTTCTTC. Translating gives CASSAPGLGPHNEQFF.

This clone counts as medium-sized. This chain joins TRBV14 and TRBJ1-6; 9 bases agree with TRBD1. The CDR3 is 14 residues long. Losses at the gene ends were 5 bases for V and 10 bases for J; bases not matched to a gene: 6. Germline V gives CDR1 SGHDN, CDR2 FVKESK. The CDR3 sequence is CASSSDRGGSPLHF. The CDR3 nucleotides are TGTGCCAGCAGCTCGGACAGGGGAGGATCACCCCTCCACTTT.

V gene TRBV5-4 combines with J gene TRBJ2-1, with D possibly being TRBD2 (5 bases). This CDR3 is 15 amino acids long. Looked up from germline, CDR1 is SGHNT and CDR2 is YYREEE (reference sequence). V was pared by 0 bases and J by 4 bases, with 11 bases between. In DNA, the CDR3 is TGTGCCAGCAGCTTGGGCCTAGGAGGTTACAATGAGCAGTTCTTC. Translation: CASSLGLGGYNEQFF. Using reference TRBV5-4 and TRBJ2-1 for the parts outside the CDR3, the full variable domain is ETGVTQSPTHLIKTRGQQVTLRCSSQSGHNTVSWYQQALGQGPQFIFQYYREEENGRGNFPPRFSGLQFPNYSSELNVNALELDDSALYLCASSLGLGGYNEQFFGPGTRLTVL.

The V gene is TRBV19, the J gene TRBJ1-2; 9 nucleotides match TRBD1. V shed 4 bases, J shed 7 bases, and the junction held 7 bases outside the gene matches. The CDR3 runs to 14 residues. CDR1 and CDR2 (germline): LNHDA, SQIVND (reference sequence). The chain's CDR3 is CASSTGQGVGGYTF. CDR3 DNA sequence: TGTGCCAGTAGTACGGGACAGGGTGTAGGTGGCTACACCTTC.

This clone has more than one count but fewer than ten. The chain recombines TRBV6-6 with TRBJ2-5, with no clear D. There are 11 residues in the CDR3. The germline V gene encodes CDR1 MNHNY and CDR2 SVGAGI (reference sequence). V lost 2 bases to trimming and J lost 5 bases, with 3 bases between them. The DNA for the CDR3 is TGTGCCAGCAGTTACGGGGAGACCCAGTACTTC. It translates to CASSYGETQYF.

The V gene is TRBV30, the J gene TRBJ1-1, with D unresolved. The CDR3 consists of 14 residues. CDR1 is GTSNPN and CDR2 is SVGIG in the germline V gene (reference sequence). Trimming stripped 4 bases from V and 1 base from J, with 13 bases between. CDR3 nucleotide sequence: TGTGCCTGGACCCTCGGACCAAAGAACACTGAAGCTTTCTTT. Translation: CAWTLGPKNTEAFF. Drawing the rest from reference TRBV30 and TRBJ1-1, the complete variable domain is SQTIHQWPATLVQPVGSPLSLECTVEGTSNPNLYWYRQAAGRGLQLLFYSVGIGQISSEVPQNLSASRPQDRQFILSSKKLLLSDSGFYLCAWTLGPKNTEAFFGQGTRLTVV.

The rearrangement uses TRBV7-9 and TRBJ1-6, with 8 bases matching TRBD1. CDR3 length: 13 amino acids. V gave up 5 bases and J gave up 10 bases; unmatched junction bases: 4. Germline CDR1 is SEHNR and CDR2 is FQNEAQ (reference sequence). The CDR3 nucleotides are TGTGCCAGCAGCCCGACAGGGGACTCACCCCTCCACTTT. Translating it yields CASSPTGDSPLHF.

The chain joins TRBV4-1 to TRBJ2-7; D may be TRBD1 (5 bases). The CDR3 sequence is 14 residues long. Trimming took 4 bases from V and 5 from J, leaving 15 bases between them. Germline CDR1 MGHRA, CDR2 YSYEKL. The CDR3 is CASSPGQGINEQYF. For the CDR3, the DNA is TGCGCCAGCAGCCCCGGGCAGGGAATCAACGAGCAGTACTTC.

This chain connects TRBV4-3 to TRBJ2-2, with 7 positions matching TRBD2. The V gene's germline CDR1 is LGHNA and CDR2 YSLEER. J gave up 2 bases and V 1 base, and 7 bases lay outside the gene matches. The CDR3 has 17 residues. This chain's CDR3 is CASSQGWGGRNTGELFF. CDR3 in DNA: TGCGCCAGCAGCCAAGGGTGGGGGGGTCGAAACACCGGGGAGCTGTTTTTT.

This clone was seen once. Here the CDR3 reads CASSGAGTPLTEYEQYF. In nucleotides, the CDR3 is TGTGCCAGCAGTGGAGCTGGGACACCACTCACGGAATACGAGCAGTACTTC. This chain links TRBV28 with TRBJ2-7; possible D gene TRBD1, 6 bases. Trimming cost V 5 bases and J 4 bases, with 24 bases left between them. The CDR3 sequence is 17 residues long. Germline assignment: CDR1 MDHEN and CDR2 SYDVKM.

The chain couples TRBV4-3 to TRBJ1-1; possible D gene TRBD1, 6 bases. Deletions cut 5 bases from V and 5 bases from J, with 15 bases between. The CDR3 runs to 14 residues. Germline V gives CDR1 LGHNA, CDR2 YSLEER. The CDR3 here is CASSLGGRGTEAFF. The CDR3 region has the DNA TGCGCCAGCAGCTTAGGGGGTAGGGGGACTGAAGCTTTCTTT.

J is TRBJ1-4 and V is TRBV4-1; TRBD1 might be the D (6 bases). CDR3 size: 16 residues. The V end lost 3 bases, the J end lost 6 bases, and 17 bases lay between the germline ends. The germline V gene has CDR1 MGHRA and CDR2 YSYEKL. CDR3 in DNA: TGCGCCAGCAGCCAGGCGCCACGACAGGAGGATGAAAAACTGTTTTTT. Translated: CASSQAPRQEDEKLFF.

This chain links TRBV4-1 with TRBJ2-1, with D perhaps matching TRBD1 (6 bases). The CDR3 consists of 14 residues. The germline V gene has CDR1 MGHRA and CDR2 YSYEKL. The V end lost 2 bases, the J end lost 6 bases, and 11 bases lay between the germline ends. The DNA for the CDR3 is TGCGCCAGCAGCCAACCGTCAGGGGCCAATGAGCAGTTCTTC. This sequence encodes CASSQPSGANEQFF.

This rearrangement joins TRBV27 to TRBJ2-3; TRBD2 agrees at 10 bases. This CDR3 is 14 amino acids long. Trimming cost V 2 bases and J 8 bases; bases outside gene matches: 4. The V gene's germline CDR1 is MNHEY and CDR2 SMNVEV (reference sequence). CDR3 nucleotide sequence: TGTGCCAGCAGTTTAGGGACTAGCGCTGCTACGCAGTATTTT. Its protein is CASSLGTSAATQYF.

The rearrangement links TRBV27 to TRBJ2-7, with D possibly matching TRBD1 (6 bases). V lost 4 bases and J lost 2, with 15 bases in between. The germline CDR1 and CDR2 sequences are MNHEY and SMNVEV (reference sequence). This CDR3 spans 15 amino acids. The CDR3 spells CASSSLRDTAYEQYF. The CDR3 DNA follows: TGTGCCAGCAGTTCCCTCCGGGACACCGCCTACGAGCAGTACTTC.

Judged by abundance, this clone is medium-sized. The chain uses TRBV2 and TRBJ2-2; 12 bases match TRBD2. The ends lost 7 bases at V and 7 bases at J; junction bases unmatched: 19. CDR3 size: 19 residues. The germline V gene encodes CDR1 SNHLY and CDR2 FYNNEI. This CDR3 is CASTETGLAGLLGDGELFF. DNA for the CDR3: TGTGCCAGCACGGAGACTGGACTAGCGGGGCTCCTGGGTGACGGGGAGCTGTTTTTT.

V gene TRBV4-2 combines with J gene TRBJ2-7; TRBD1 is a possible D gene (6 bases). Trimming shortened V by 0 bases and J by 6 bases, and 18 bases separated the two germline ends. Germline CDR1 and CDR2: LGHNA and YNFKEQ. The CDR3 sequence is 16 residues long. Written as DNA, the CDR3 is TGTGCCAGCAGCCAAGATGAACAGGGCTCTAAGCGCGAGCAGTACTTC. Its protein is CASSQDEQGSKREQYF.

This clone has only a few counts. The chain couples TRBV7-8 to TRBJ2-7, with 9 bases lining up with TRBD1. Germline V gives CDR1 SGHVS, CDR2 FQNEAQ. The CDR3 spans 14 residues. V shed 1 base and J 4 bases; nucleotides not matched to a gene: 2. CDR3 DNA sequence: TGTGCCAGCAGCTTAGAAGGGACAGGGTACGAGCAGTACTTC. Protein: CASSLEGTGYEQYF.